These T cell receptor beta chains were read from a single sample in a study of blood T cell repertoires in COVID-19. Clones were read by immunoSEQ multiplex PCR, and TCRdb kept only the in-frame ones, dropping some. This table has hundreds of thousands of clones, 85% to 90% appearing once. The sample was peripheral blood. These receptors all come from a woman aged 45 to 65 with COVID-19, enrolled during active disease. CDR3s include the opening cysteine and the closing phenylalanine or tryptophan. The D gene is left open where the match is weak. Clone size, where shown, is once, few, many, or a class for clones that have expanded.

v_gene: TRBV18; d_gene: TRBD1; abundance: .; j_gene: TRBJ1-3; CDR3aa: CASSLPFGTARNTIYF; CDR3nt: TGTGCCAGCTCTCTCCCGTTCGGGACAGCGAGAAACACCATATATTTT
v_gene: TRBV4-3; d_gene: .; abundance: .; j_gene: TRBJ2-6; CDR3aa: CASSQARGNSGANVLTF; CDR3nt: TGCGCCAGCAGCCAGGCCCGGGGAAACTCTGGGGCCAACGTCCTGACTTTC
v_gene: TRBV5-1; d_gene: .; abundance: .; j_gene: TRBJ1-4; CDR3aa: CASSLEVTEKKLFF; CDR3nt: TGCGCCAGCAGCTTGGAGGTCACAGAAAAAAAACTGTTTTTT
v_gene: TRBV29-1; d_gene: TRBD2; abundance: .; j_gene: TRBJ2-1; CDR3aa: CSVNLAGVYGEQFF; CDR3nt: TGCAGCGTCAATCTAGCGGGAGTTTACGGTGAGCAGTTCTTC
v_gene: TRBV11-2; d_gene: .; abundance: .; j_gene: TRBJ1-2; CDR3aa: CASSLVRGSGYTF; CDR3nt: TGTGCCAGCAGCTTAGTACGGGGTTCTGGCTACACCTTC
v_gene: TRBV7-2; d_gene: .; abundance: .; j_gene: TRBJ1-1; CDR3aa: CASSFGSFGTEAFF; CDR3nt: TGTGCCAGCAGCTTCGGGAGCTTCGGGACTGAAGCTTTCTTT
v_gene: TRBV5-4; d_gene: TRBD2; abundance: .; j_gene: TRBJ2-3; CDR3aa: CASSLGPSGGESHTQYF; CDR3nt: TGTGCCAGCAGCTTGGGACCTAGCGGAGGGGAATCCCATACGCAGTATTTT
v_gene: TRBV30; d_gene: TRBD1; abundance: .; j_gene: TRBJ2-7; CDR3aa: CAWSAGTGSISIYEQYF; CDR3nt: TGTGCCTGGAGTGCCGGGACAGGGAGCATTTCAATCTACGAGCAGTACTTC
v_gene: TRBV10-3; d_gene: .; abundance: .; j_gene: TRBJ1-1; CDR3aa: CAISEIGGTEAFF; CDR3nt: TGTGCCATCAGTGAGATCGGAGGGACTGAAGCTTTCTTT
v_gene: TRBV7-8; d_gene: .; abundance: .; j_gene: TRBJ2-4; CDR3aa: CASSSLGLIGRGNIQYF; CDR3nt: TGTGCCAGCAGCTCCTTAGGGCTGATTGGCAGGGGAAACATTCAGTACTTC
v_gene: TRBV18; d_gene: TRBD2; abundance: .; j_gene: TRBJ2-5; CDR3aa: CASSAREAFRDQYF; CDR3nt: TGTGCCAGCTCGGCGCGGGAGGCATTCAGGGACCAGTACTTC
v_gene: TRBV14; d_gene: TRBD1; abundance: .; j_gene: TRBJ1-1; CDR3aa: CASSTGGIMNTEAFF; CDR3nt: TGTGCCAGTAGTACAGGGGGGATCATGAACACTGAAGCTTTCTTT
v_gene: TRBV19; d_gene: TRBD1; abundance: .; j_gene: TRBJ1-1; CDR3aa: CASSDFRGPNTEAFF; CDR3nt: TGTGCCAGTAGTGATTTTAGGGGGCCGAACACTGAAGCTTTCTTT
v_gene: TRBV18; d_gene: TRBD1; abundance: .; j_gene: TRBJ1-4; CDR3aa: CASSRDRDRGLSNEKLFF; CDR3nt: TGTGCCAGCTCACGGGACCGGGACAGGGGGCTTAGTAATGAAAAACTGTTTTTT
v_gene: TRBV3-1/TRBV3-2; d_gene: TRBD1; abundance: .; j_gene: TRBJ1-4; CDR3aa: CASSRRQGTNEKLFF; CDR3nt: TGTGCCAGCAGCAGACGACAGGGTACTAATGAAAAACTGTTTTTT
v_gene: TRBV11-2; d_gene: .; abundance: .; j_gene: TRBJ2-5; CDR3aa: CASSPSMTQYF; CDR3nt: TGTGCCAGCAGCCCATCTATGACCCAGTACTTC
v_gene: TRBV5-6; d_gene: TRBD1; abundance: few; j_gene: TRBJ1-5; CDR3aa: CASSNLQGDQPQHF; CDR3nt: TGTGCCAGCAGCAATCTACAGGGGGATCAGCCCCAGCATTTT
v_gene: TRBV7-6; d_gene: TRBD1; abundance: .; j_gene: TRBJ1-4; CDR3aa: CASSSWTGTGEEKLFF; CDR3nt: TGTGCCAGCAGCTCGTGGACCGGGACAGGGGAGGAAAAACTGTTTTTT
v_gene: TRBV29-1; d_gene: TRBD1; abundance: .; j_gene: TRBJ1-2; CDR3aa: CSVERDRGYGYTF; CDR3nt: TGCAGCGTCGAAAGGGACAGGGGCTATGGCTACACCTTC
v_gene: TRBV6-5; d_gene: .; abundance: .; j_gene: TRBJ1-2; CDR3aa: CASSTPPGRGGYTF; CDR3nt: TGTGCCAGCAGTACCCCCCCAGGGCGGGGTGGCTACACCTTC
v_gene: TRBV27; d_gene: .; abundance: once; j_gene: TRBJ1-2; CDR3aa: CASSWTANYGYTF; CDR3nt: TGTGCCAGCAGTTGGACTGCTAACTATGGCTACACCTTC
v_gene: TRBV3-1/TRBV3-2; d_gene: TRBD1; abundance: .; j_gene: TRBJ1-2; CDR3aa: CASSPGTGGWGYTF; CDR3nt: TGTGCCAGCAGCCCCGGGACAGGGGGCTGGGGCTACACCTTC
v_gene: TRBV10-3; d_gene: .; abundance: .; j_gene: TRBJ2-1; CDR3aa: CAISVQGPYNEQFF; CDR3nt: TGTGCCATCAGTGTACAGGGCCCCTACAATGAGCAGTTCTTC
v_gene: TRBV27; d_gene: .; abundance: few; j_gene: TRBJ1-3; CDR3aa: CASSLKGHTSSGNTIYF; CDR3nt: TGTGCCAGCAGTTTAAAGGGACACACGAGCTCTGGAAACACCATATATTTT
v_gene: TRBV5-6; d_gene: .; abundance: .; j_gene: TRBJ1-3; CDR3aa: CASSPSPGENTIYF; CDR3nt: TGTGCCAGCAGCCCCTCTCCGGGGGAAAACACCATATATTTT
v_gene: TRBV5-1; d_gene: .; abundance: .; j_gene: TRBJ1-1; CDR3aa: CASSLNGGSTEAFF; CDR3nt: TGCGCCAGCAGCTTGAACGGAGGGAGCACTGAAGCTTTCTTT
v_gene: TRBV20-1; d_gene: TRBD1; abundance: once; j_gene: TRBJ1-1; CDR3aa: CSATETGYPEAFF; CDR3nt: TGCAGTGCTACTGAGACAGGGTACCCTGAAGCTTTCTTT
v_gene: TRBV30; d_gene: TRBD1; abundance: .; j_gene: TRBJ2-6; CDR3aa: CAWDRGLGANVLTF; CDR3nt: TGTGCCTGGGACAGGGGGCTTGGGGCCAACGTCCTGACTTTC
v_gene: TRBV6-2/TRBV6-3; d_gene: TRBD2; abundance: .; j_gene: TRBJ2-3; CDR3aa: CASSYSAKGWSSGVSTDTQYF; CDR3nt: TGTGCCAGCAGTTACTCGGCTAAGGGTTGGTCTAGCGGGGTTAGCACAGATACGCAGTATTTT
v_gene: TRBV7-3; d_gene: .; abundance: .; j_gene: TRBJ2-1; CDR3aa: CASSPRRAAYNEQFF; CDR3nt: TGTGCCAGCAGCCCGAGGCGGGCAGCCTACAATGAGCAGTTCTTC
v_gene: TRBV19; d_gene: TRBD1; abundance: .; j_gene: TRBJ2-1; CDR3aa: CASSTRTGGRWDEQFF; CDR3nt: TGTGCCAGTAGTACCCGGACAGGGGGCCGGTGGGATGAGCAGTTCTTC
v_gene: TRBV2; d_gene: TRBD1; abundance: .; j_gene: TRBJ1-1; CDR3aa: CASTLGQGMNTEAFF; CDR3nt: TGTGCCAGCACCCTGGGACAGGGGATGAACACTGAAGCTTTCTTT
v_gene: TRBV6-5; d_gene: .; abundance: once; j_gene: TRBJ1-5; CDR3aa: CASRPPDSSNQPQHF; CDR3nt: TGTGCCAGCAGGCCACCGGACAGTAGCAATCAGCCCCAGCATTTT
v_gene: TRBV6-5; d_gene: .; abundance: .; j_gene: TRBJ1-1; CDR3aa: CASYRALNTEAFF; CDR3nt: TGTGCCAGTTACAGGGCTCTGAACACTGAAGCTTTCTTT
v_gene: TRBV5-1; d_gene: .; abundance: .; j_gene: TRBJ1-2; CDR3aa: CASTFDKGLLNYGYTF; CDR3nt: TGCGCCAGCACCTTTGACAAGGGACTGCTTAACTATGGCTACACCTTC
v_gene: TRBV7-3; d_gene: TRBD1; abundance: .; j_gene: TRBJ2-7; CDR3aa: CASSGTGTRTYEQYF; CDR3nt: TGTGCCAGCAGCGGGACAGGGACGAGGACCTACGAGCAGTACTTC
v_gene: TRBV9; d_gene: .; abundance: .; j_gene: TRBJ1-3; CDR3aa: CASSVGPGPGNTIYF; CDR3nt: TGTGCCAGCAGCGTAGGGCCGGGTCCCGGAAACACCATATATTTT
v_gene: TRBV5-1; d_gene: TRBD2; abundance: once; j_gene: TRBJ2-2; CDR3aa: CASSLGLAHTGELFF; CDR3nt: TGCGCCAGCAGCTTGGGACTAGCCCACACCGGGGAGCTGTTTTTT
v_gene: TRBV7-2; d_gene: TRBD2; abundance: .; j_gene: TRBJ2-6; CDR3aa: CASGSPSGTGANVLTF; CDR3nt: TGTGCCAGCGGATCCCCTAGCGGGACTGGGGCCAACGTCCTGACTTTC
v_gene: TRBV5-6; d_gene: .; abundance: .; j_gene: TRBJ1-1; CDR3aa: CASSPFGGRYTEAFF; CDR3nt: TGTGCCAGCAGCCCGTTCGGGGGGCGGTACACTGAAGCTTTCTTT
v_gene: TRBV10-3; d_gene: TRBD2; abundance: once; j_gene: TRBJ2-7; CDR3aa: CAISLGTSPLYEQYF; CDR3nt: TGTGCCATCAGTCTCGGGACTAGCCCACTCTACGAGCAGTACTTC
v_gene: TRBV5-1; d_gene: TRBD1; abundance: .; j_gene: TRBJ1-2; CDR3aa: CASSLAGTANNYGYTF; CDR3nt: TGCGCCAGCAGCTTGGCGGGGACAGCTAATAACTATGGCTACACCTTC
v_gene: TRBV10-2; d_gene: .; abundance: few; j_gene: TRBJ1-3; CDR3aa: CASSRQLNSGNTIYF; CDR3nt: TGCGCCAGCAGCCGACAGCTAAACTCTGGAAACACCATATATTTT
v_gene: TRBV7-2; d_gene: TRBD1; abundance: few; j_gene: TRBJ1-1; CDR3aa: CASSRTGGGTEAFF; CDR3nt: TGTGCCAGCAGCCGGACAGGGGGAGGTACTGAAGCTTTCTTT
v_gene: TRBV6-5; d_gene: TRBD1; abundance: .; j_gene: TRBJ1-1; CDR3aa: CASTRGQSTEAFF; CDR3nt: TGTGCCAGCACGAGGGGACAGTCAACTGAAGCTTTCTTT
v_gene: TRBV29-1; d_gene: .; abundance: .; j_gene: TRBJ1-4; CDR3aa: CSVAGEGEKLFF; CDR3nt: TGCAGCGTTGCAGGGGAGGGGGAAAAACTGTTTTTT
v_gene: TRBV7-9; d_gene: TRBD1; abundance: .; j_gene: TRBJ1-2; CDR3aa: CASSRSGTGSYGYTF; CDR3nt: TGTGCCAGCAGCCGCTCCGGGACAGGGTCCTATGGCTACACCTTC
v_gene: TRBV19; d_gene: .; abundance: .; j_gene: TRBJ2-7; CDR3aa: CASMGSGYWKGEQYF; CDR3nt: TGTGCCAGTATGGGTTCGGGGTATTGGAAAGGCGAGCAGTACTTC
v_gene: TRBV4-3; d_gene: .; abundance: .; j_gene: TRBJ2-3; CDR3aa: CASSQDSADTQYF; CDR3nt: TGCGCCAGCAGCCAAGATAGTGCAGATACGCAGTATTTT
v_gene: TRBV5-1; d_gene: TRBD1; abundance: .; j_gene: TRBJ1-5; CDR3aa: CASTHVRTGFSNQPQHF; CDR3nt: TGCGCCAGCACCCACGTTCGGACAGGGTTTAGCAATCAGCCCCAGCATTTT
v_gene: TRBV6-5; d_gene: TRBD1; abundance: .; j_gene: TRBJ1-2; CDR3aa: CASSYKGQGRYGYTF; CDR3nt: TGTGCCAGCAGTTACAAGGGACAGGGACGATATGGCTACACCTTC
v_gene: TRBV5-1; d_gene: .; abundance: few; j_gene: TRBJ1-5; CDR3aa: CASSLGANQPQHF; CDR3nt: TGCGCCAGCAGCTTAGGGGCCAATCAGCCCCAGCATTTT
v_gene: TRBV30; d_gene: TRBD1; abundance: .; j_gene: TRBJ2-5; CDR3aa: CAWSDRGVRVLARQETQYF; CDR3nt: TGTGCCTGGAGTGACAGGGGGGTTCGGGTCCTAGCTAGGCAAGAGACCCAGTACTTC
v_gene: TRBV7-2; d_gene: .; abundance: .; j_gene: TRBJ2-4; CDR3aa: CASSPGAGKNIQYF; CDR3nt: TGTGCCAGCAGCCCTGGGGCAGGGAAAAACATTCAGTACTTC
v_gene: TRBV5-4; d_gene: .; abundance: .; j_gene: TRBJ2-7; CDR3aa: CAGQKERKSYEQYF; CDR3nt: TGTGCCGGACAAAAGGAGCGTAAATCCTACGAGCAGTACTTC
v_gene: TRBV7-9; d_gene: TRBD1; abundance: .; j_gene: TRBJ1-1; CDR3aa: CASSSGGGTEAFF; CDR3nt: TGTGCCAGCAGCTCAGGGGGTGGTACTGAAGCTTTCTTT
v_gene: TRBV18; d_gene: .; abundance: .; j_gene: TRBJ2-7; CDR3aa: CASSLHPPGGGYEQYF; CDR3nt: TGTGCCAGCTCACTTCACCCTCCAGGGGGAGGCTACGAGCAGTACTTC
v_gene: TRBV19; d_gene: TRBD1; abundance: .; j_gene: TRBJ1-1; CDR3aa: CASSSGQGETEAFF; CDR3nt: TGTGCCAGTAGTTCGGGACAGGGTGAGACTGAAGCTTTCTTT